This TCR beta chain is drawn from a study of beta chain features in type 1 diabetes. In regard to this clone: Its antigen remains unknown.

Findings and caveats of the study: Shortening that was moderate but significant affected the TCRB CDR3s of Type 1 diabetes patients in all four CD4+ subsets.

What was sequenced were expressed TCRB transcripts, since all of the isolated RNA had been reverse transcribed. The data were produced by immunoSEQ multiplex PCR, yet TCRdb's version contains in-frame clones alone and is incomplete. The repertoire holds approximately 110,000 clones, 30% to 40% seen once, with 0.065% in the top ten. Germline V lookup: CDR1 SGHRS, CDR2 YFSETQ. CDR3 size: 15 residues. V gave up 3 bases and J gave up 7 bases; unmatched junction bases: 6. The chain couples TRBV5-1 to TRBJ2-1, with 11 bases aligning to TRBD2. Sequenced input: stem cell memory CD4+ T cells from blood. The clonotype originates from a woman in her late teens or twenties in good health. In DNA form, the CDR3 reads TGCGCCAGCAGCTCAATAGCGGGAGGGCTGAATGAGCAGTTCTTC. Encoded protein: CASSSIAGGLNEQFF. Filled out from reference TRBV5-1 and TRBJ2-1, the complete variable domain reads KAGVTQTPRYLIKTRGQQVTLSCSPISGHRSVSWYQQTPGQGLQFLFEYFSETQRNKGNFPGRFSGRQFSNSRSEMNVSTLELGDSALYLCASSSIAGGLNEQFFGPGTRLTVL.